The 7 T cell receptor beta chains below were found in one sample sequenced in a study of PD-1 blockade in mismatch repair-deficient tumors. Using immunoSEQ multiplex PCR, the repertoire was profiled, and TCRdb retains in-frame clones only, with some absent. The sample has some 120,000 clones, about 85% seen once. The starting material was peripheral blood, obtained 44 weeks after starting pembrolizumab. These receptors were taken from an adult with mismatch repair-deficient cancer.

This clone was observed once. The CDR3 sequence: CASSLPSTGSGNTIYF. Written as DNA, the CDR3 is TGTGCCAGCAGCCTCCCCTCCACAGGGTCTGGAAACACCATATATTTT. The rearrangement uses TRBV28 and TRBJ1-3; D perhaps matches TRBD1 (6 bases). The CDR3 consists of 16 residues. The V and J ends lost 6 bases and 1 base respectively, with 16 bases between them. CDR1 and CDR2 from the germline V gene are MDHEN and SYDVKM.

The CDR3 region has the DNA TGTGCCAGCAGCCCAGCTCACAGGTCGAGGGACACCGGGGAGCTGTTTTTT. Protein sequence: CASSPAHRSRDTGELFF. This chain uses TRBV7-9 with TRBJ2-2, with D perhaps assigned TRBD1 or TRBD2 (5 bases each). V was pared by 5 bases and J by 3 bases, with 19 bases between. This CDR3 comprises 17 residues. Germline CDR1 and CDR2: SEHNR and FQNEAQ (reference sequence).

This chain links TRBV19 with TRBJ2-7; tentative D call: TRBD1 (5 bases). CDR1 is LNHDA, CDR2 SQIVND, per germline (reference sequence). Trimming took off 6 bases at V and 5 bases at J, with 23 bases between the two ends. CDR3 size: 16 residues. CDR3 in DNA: TGTGCCAGTAGCAACCTAAAGGGGCAGGGCTTCGACGAGCAGTACTTC. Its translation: CASSNLKGQGFDEQYF.

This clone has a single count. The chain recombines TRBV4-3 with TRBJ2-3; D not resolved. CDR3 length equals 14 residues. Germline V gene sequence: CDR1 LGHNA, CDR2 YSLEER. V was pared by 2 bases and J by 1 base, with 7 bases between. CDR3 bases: TGCGCCAGCAGCCAAAAATTCCGCACAGATACGCAGTATTTT. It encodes CASSQKFRTDTQYF.

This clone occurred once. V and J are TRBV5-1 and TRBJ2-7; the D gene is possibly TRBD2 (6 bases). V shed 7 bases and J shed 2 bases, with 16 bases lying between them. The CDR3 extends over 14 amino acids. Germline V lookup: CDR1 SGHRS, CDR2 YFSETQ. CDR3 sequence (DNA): TGCGCCAGCCGTGGAGGGGCTGGAACCTACGAGCAGTACTTC. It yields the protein CASRGGAGTYEQYF.

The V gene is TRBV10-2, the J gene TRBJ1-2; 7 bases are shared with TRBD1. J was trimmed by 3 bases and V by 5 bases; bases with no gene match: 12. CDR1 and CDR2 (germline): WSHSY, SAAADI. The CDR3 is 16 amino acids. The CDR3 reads CASSLNRDSADYGYTF. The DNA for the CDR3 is TGCGCCAGCAGTTTAAACCGGGACAGCGCAGACTATGGCTACACCTTC.

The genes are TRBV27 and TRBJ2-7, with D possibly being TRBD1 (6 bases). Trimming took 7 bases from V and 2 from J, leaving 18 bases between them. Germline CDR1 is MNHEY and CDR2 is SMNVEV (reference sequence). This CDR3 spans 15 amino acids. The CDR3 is CASTVNRDTTYEQYF. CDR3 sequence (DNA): TGTGCCAGCACGGTAAACCGGGACACCACCTACGAGCAGTACTTC.